This TCR beta chain is from a study of early stage breast cancer tumors. Each sample had two DNA replicates, approximately 0.49 ug blood or about 1.5 ug tissue. Profiling relied on immunoSEQ multiplex PCR, and the TCRdb table lists in-frame clones only, not all of them. The sample lists around 71,000 clones; approximately 79% were seen once. CDR1 and CDR2 (germline): MDHEN, SYDVKM. With 6 bases removed from V and 3 bases from J, the gap between germline ends came to 18 bases. The CDR3 consists of 15 residues. Whole-study findings and limits: Compared with adjacent normal breast, tumors showed around 2.5-fold denser, more clonal T cells.

This clone was seen only a few times. Its antigen is unknown. The receptor's source is a person aged 55 to 75 with breast cancer. The rearrangement links TRBV28 to TRBJ2-7; D may match TRBD1 or TRBD2 (6 bases each). Specimen: blood. This CDR3 reads CASRTGAGSLYEQYF. The CDR3, as DNA: TGTGCCAGCAGGACGGGGGCAGGGTCCCTCTACGAGCAGTACTTC. Together with reference TRBV28 and TRBJ2-7, the CDR3 gives the full variable domain: DVKVTQSSRYLVKRTGEKVFLECVQDMDHENMFWYRQDPGLGLRLIYFSYDVKMKEKGDIPEGYSVSREKKERFSLILESASTNQTSMYLCASRTGAGSLYEQYFGPGTRLTVT.